This T cell receptor beta chain is from a study of identical twins listed by TCRdb under 2016. For context, the study as a whole: To test whether fetal clonotypes persist, this study deep-sequenced TCR alpha and beta repertoires from monozygotic twins, from unrelated adults of various ages, and from cord blood. Replicate twin experiments were performed at different times using different library preparation protocols to rule out contamination.

Every donor was a healthy Caucasian. The paper as a whole reports these results and caveats: Because the same donors could not be followed over many years, the conclusions depended on cross-sectional statistical analysis. Out-of-frame TCR alpha sequences shared between twins showed an excess of low generation-probability sequences compared with coincidental sharing between unrelated individuals. In beta out-of-frame sequences, excess twin sharing was weaker, because having fewer shared sequences lowered the signal-to-noise ratio. In monozygotic twins, out-of-frame TCR alpha sharing was systematically underestimated by recombination models, although the models agreed with sharing between unrelated individuals. Zero-insertion analyses could be partly confounded by invariant T cells such as MAIT and iNKT, though diverse VJ usage argued against such confounding for most clonotypes. Fewer insertions were carried by abundant cord blood beta clonotypes; a weaker similar trend was observed in young adult naive repertoires, while no such trend was observed in memory repertoires.

According to the germline V gene (reference sequence), CDR1 reads DFQATT and CDR2 reads SNEGSKA. V loses 0 bases at its end and J loses 3 bases; junction bases beyond the gene matches: 7. The CDR3 contains 15 residues, cysteine and phenylalanine counted. Only the CDR3 region is kept as DNA, spanning 45 bases read in frame from base 1. Receptor amplification or capture employed 5' RACE. TCRdb shows the sequencer as Illumina HiSeq 2000. A universal primer binding site was added through template switching, and the final cDNA carried a unique molecular identifier so that TCR cDNA molecules could be counted accurately. Specific primers in the conserved constant-segment region were used to synthesize first-strand cDNA for the TCR alpha and beta chains. Each cDNA library was double barcoded, with a SMART-Mk sample barcode plus Illumina barcodes, to control for contamination. TruSeq adapter sequences along with Illumina sample barcodes were introduced in two successive PCR steps. The TCR alpha and beta cDNA libraries were sequenced on the Illumina HiSeq platform using custom primers. For the original study's pipeline: MiGEC processed the raw reads to extract unique molecular identifiers, while MiXCR was used to determine the CDR3 positions. For each individual, recombination models were inferred using an EM algorithm with the repgenHMM and IGoR tools. Shared clonotypes were analyzed with the tcR package in R, and sharing was normalized by the product of cloneset sizes. To study raw recombination without the effects of thymic and clonal selection, out-of-frame nonproductive sequences were analyzed. Using fastp trimming at Q25 and MiXCR clonotype assembly, TCRdb reanalyzed the public sequencing data and kept in-frame beta chains. Rows with one shared CDR3 protein collapse into an entry with the most common genes and DNA. Clone size and V and J calls follow TCRdb, not the original study. The sample table shows 1.5 million or so distinct CDR3 sequences, and under 35% are seen once. In total, the top ten clones hold under 0.35% of the sample.

This clonotype showed up many times. What this receptor recognizes is not known. No base quality information exists; no much larger clone differs at one position. The sequence was obtained from a newborn girl in good health. The source material was cord blood. This receptor chain uses TRBV20-1 and TRBJ2-7; the junction holds 8 bases that match TRBD1. The bases are TGCAGTGCTAGAGATCGGACAGGGCCCTACTACGAGCAGTACTTC. It is translated as CSARDRTGPYYEQYF.